This T cell receptor beta chain appears in the sequencing data of a study of blood T cell repertoires in COVID-19. About the study: The origin of the acute and convalescent COVID-19 samples was the United States, Italy and Spain. T cells, B-cell-depleted T cells, or PBMCs supplied cDNA or gDNA.

Original methodology: The authors estimated nucleated cell counts from reference gene primer amplification. Libraries were prepared by immunoSEQ multiplex PCR; TCRdb keeps only in-frame clonotypes and omits some of them. That table furnishes V, J and clone size, whereas the DNA furnished D and trimming. The sample shows some 150,000 clones, about 87% of them seen only once. This CDR3 contains 15 residues. V shed 5 bases and J 4 bases; nucleotides not matched to a gene: 7. The germline gives CDR1 SGHTA, CDR2 FQGTGA. The sequencing input was peripheral blood. This chain uses TRBV7-3 with TRBJ2-2; TRBD1 aligns across 7 bases. The source of this sequence is a man younger than 30 with active or convalescent COVID-19. CDR3 in amino acids: CASSTTGTATGELFF. CDR3 DNA: TGTGCCAGCAGCACTACCGGGACAGCCACCGGGGAGCTGTTTTTT.